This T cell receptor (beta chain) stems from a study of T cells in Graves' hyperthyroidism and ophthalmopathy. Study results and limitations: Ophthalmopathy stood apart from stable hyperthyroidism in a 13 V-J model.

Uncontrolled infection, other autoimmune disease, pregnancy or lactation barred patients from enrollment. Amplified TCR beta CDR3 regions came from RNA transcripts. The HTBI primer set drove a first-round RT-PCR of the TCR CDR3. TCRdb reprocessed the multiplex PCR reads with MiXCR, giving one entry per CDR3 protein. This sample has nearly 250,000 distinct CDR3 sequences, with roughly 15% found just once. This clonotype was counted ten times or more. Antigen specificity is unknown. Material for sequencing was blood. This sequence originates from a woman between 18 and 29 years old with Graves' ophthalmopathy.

DNA of the CDR3: TGTGCCAGCAGTGTAGCCCGGGGGTCTTACACAGATACGCAGTATTTT. Its protein is CASSVARGSYTDTQYF. The V gene is TRBV6-1, the J gene TRBJ2-3; TRBD2 might be the D (6 bases). Germline V lookup: CDR1 MNHNS, CDR2 SASEGT. This CDR3 has 16 residues. The V gene lost 4 bases and the J gene lost 2 bases, with 16 bases spanning the gap.